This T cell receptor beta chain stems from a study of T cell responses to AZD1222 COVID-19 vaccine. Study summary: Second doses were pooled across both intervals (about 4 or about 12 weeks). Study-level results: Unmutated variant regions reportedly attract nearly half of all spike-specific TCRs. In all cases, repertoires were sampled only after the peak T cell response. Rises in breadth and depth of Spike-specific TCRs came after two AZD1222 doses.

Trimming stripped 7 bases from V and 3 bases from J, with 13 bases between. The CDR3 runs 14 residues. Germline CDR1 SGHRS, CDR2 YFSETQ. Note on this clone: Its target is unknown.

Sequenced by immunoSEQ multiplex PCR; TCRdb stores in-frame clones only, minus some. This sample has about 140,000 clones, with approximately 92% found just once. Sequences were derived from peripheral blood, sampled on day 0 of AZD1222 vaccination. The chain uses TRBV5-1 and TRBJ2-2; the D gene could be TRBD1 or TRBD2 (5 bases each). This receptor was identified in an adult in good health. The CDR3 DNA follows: TGCGCCAGCCGAGAGGGGCTATACACCGGGGAGCTGTTTTTT. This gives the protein CASREGLYTGELFF.